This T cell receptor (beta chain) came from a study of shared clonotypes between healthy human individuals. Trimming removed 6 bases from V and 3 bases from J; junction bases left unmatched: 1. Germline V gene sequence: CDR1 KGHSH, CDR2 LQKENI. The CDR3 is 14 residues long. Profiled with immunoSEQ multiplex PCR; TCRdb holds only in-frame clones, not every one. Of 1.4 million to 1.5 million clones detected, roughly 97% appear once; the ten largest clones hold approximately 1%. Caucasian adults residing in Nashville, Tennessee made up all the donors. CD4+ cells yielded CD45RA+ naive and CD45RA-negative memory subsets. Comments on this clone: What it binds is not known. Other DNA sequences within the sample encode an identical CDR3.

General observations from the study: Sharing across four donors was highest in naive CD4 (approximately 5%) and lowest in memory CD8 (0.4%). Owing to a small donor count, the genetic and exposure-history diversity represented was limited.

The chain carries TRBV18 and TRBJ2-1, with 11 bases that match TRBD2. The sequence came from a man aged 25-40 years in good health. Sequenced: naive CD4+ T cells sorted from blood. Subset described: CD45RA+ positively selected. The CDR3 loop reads CASSGTSGYNEQFF. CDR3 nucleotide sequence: TGTGCCAGCTCCGGGACTAGCGGCTACAATGAGCAGTTCTTC.